This entry is about one T cell receptor beta chain. The table came from immunoSEQ multiplex PCR; TCRdb's copy has only in-frame clones and leaves some out. The sample contains approximately 30,000 clones, approximately 90% of which appear only once. The germline gives CDR1 SGHVS, CDR2 FQNEAQ. CDR3 length equals 15 residues. V gave up 7 bases and J gave up 3 bases; unmatched junction bases: 12. This sample was taken from a study of T cell changes during pregnancy in multiple sclerosis. Sequencing was performed on CD8+ T cells from peripheral blood mononuclear cells, taken in the first trimester of pregnancy. The gene calls are TRBV7-8 and TRBJ2-7; 7 nucleotides match TRBD1. This clonotype originated in a female donor with multiple sclerosis, enrolled in a pregnancy study. This CDR3 is CASTLGWDSGYEQYF. The CDR3 DNA sequence: TGTGCCAGCACGTTGGGGTGGGACAGCGGCTACGAGCAGTACTTC.